This paragraph covers one T cell receptor (beta chain) sequence. Its antigen is not identified. The record originates from a study of blood T cells in healthy people across ages. Regarding the study as a whole: Long-lived donors carried more naive CD4+ cells and greater diversity than aged donors. Naive and antigen-experienced cells could not be conclusively compared, given unsorted PBMCs.

The CDR3 has 14 amino acids. Germline CDR1 reads GTSNPN; CDR2 reads SVGIG (reference sequence). A second roughly 6 to 11 cycle PCR used barcoded and J-beta primers. Via MiXCR, TCRdb re-called the 5' RACE reads, giving one row per CDR3 protein. The data contain over a million distinct CDR3 sequences, about 43% of them seen just once; the ten biggest clones take up less than 8%. The TCR was taken from a woman aged 18-29 years in good health. Sequenced material: blood. The V and J genes are TRBV30 and TRBJ2-5; 13 bases fit TRBD2. The J call is doubtful: the DNA matches TRBJ2-7 better. CDR3 protein: CAWTSGLAGYEQYF. The CDR3 DNA follows: TGTGCCTGGACGTCGGGACTAGCGGGGTACGAGCAGTACTTC.